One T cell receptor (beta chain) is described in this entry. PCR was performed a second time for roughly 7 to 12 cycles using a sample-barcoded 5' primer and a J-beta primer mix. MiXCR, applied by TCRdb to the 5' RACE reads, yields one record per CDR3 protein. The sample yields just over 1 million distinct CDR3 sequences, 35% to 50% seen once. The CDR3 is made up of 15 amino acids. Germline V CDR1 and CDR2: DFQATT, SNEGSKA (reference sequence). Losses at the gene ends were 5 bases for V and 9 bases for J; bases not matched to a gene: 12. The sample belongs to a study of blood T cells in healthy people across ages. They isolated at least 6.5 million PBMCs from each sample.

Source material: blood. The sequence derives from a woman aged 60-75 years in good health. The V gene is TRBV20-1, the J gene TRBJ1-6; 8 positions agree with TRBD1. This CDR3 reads CSAGSPQGATSPLHF. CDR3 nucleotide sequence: TGCAGTGCTGGGTCCCCCCAGGGGGCAACTTCACCCCTCCACTTT.